A selection of T cell receptor beta chains follows, all from one sample in a study of radiation and T cells in renal cell carcinoma. Measured with immunoSEQ multiplex PCR; TCRdb has only the in-frame clones, and not every one. This sample has some 80,000 clones, with 83% found just once. The specimen comprised blood, sampled from a patient whose treatment included radiotherapy and nephrectomy. These receptors were obtained from a woman aged 55-69 years with renal cell carcinoma. CDR3s include the opening cysteine and the closing phenylalanine or tryptophan. D genes are given only for firm matches. For some rows the clone size is stated as once, few or many, or as a class when expanded; others skip it.

size	V	J	D	CDR3	DNA
few	TRBV7-2	TRBJ2-2	NA	CASSLAGGTGELFF	TGTGCCAGCAGCTTAGCGGGCGGCACCGGGGAGCTGTTTTTT
NA	TRBV7-9	TRBJ2-2	NA	CASSPPGQLNTGELFF	TGTGCCAGCAGCCCACCGGGGCAGCTGAACACCGGGGAGCTGTTTTTT
NA	TRBV19	TRBJ1-5	TRBD1	CASIKTGAGQPQHF	TGTGCCAGTATCAAAACAGGGGCCGGGCAGCCCCAGCATTTT
many	TRBV6-1	TRBJ1-4	TRBD1	CASSDRRTGYANEKLFF	TGTGCCAGCAGTGATCGACGGACAGGCTATGCTAATGAAAAACTGTTTTTT
few	TRBV25-1	TRBJ1-1	NA	CASSLRTPNTEAFF	TGTGCCAGCAGCCTCCGGACGCCGAACACTGAAGCTTTCTTT
NA	TRBV9	TRBJ1-4	NA	CASSDPASNNEKLFF	TGTGCCAGCAGCGACCCGGCGTCTAATAATGAAAAACTGTTTTTT
NA	TRBV7-6	TRBJ2-3	NA	CASSPTASSTDTQYF	TGTGCCAGCAGCCCGACGGCCTCGAGCACAGATACGCAGTATTTT
few	TRBV7-2	TRBJ1-1	NA	CGVRVGWPRIEAFF	TGTGGGGTGAGGGTGGGCTGGCCGCGGATTGAAGCTTTCTTT
few	TRBV19	TRBJ1-5	NA	CASSTDNGSNQPQHF	TGTGCCAGTAGTACGGACAATGGAAGCAATCAGCCCCAGCATTTT
NA	TRBV19	TRBJ2-6	NA	CASSISGQGANVLTF	TGTGCCAGTAGTATTTCCGGACAAGGGGCCAACGTCCTGACTTTC
NA	TRBV5-5	TRBJ1-2	TRBD1	CASSPTGGFGYGYTF	TGTGCCAGCAGCCCGACAGGGGGCTTTGGCTATGGCTACACCTTC
few	TRBV30	TRBJ1-4	TRBD1	CAWAGTGDEKLFF	TGTGCCTGGGCCGGGACAGGGGATGAAAAACTGTTTTTT
NA	TRBV5-4	TRBJ2-3	TRBD2	CASSLVGLAGVGDTQYF	TGTGCCAGCAGCTTGGTGGGACTAGCGGGAGTAGGAGATACGCAGTATTTT
NA	TRBV18	TRBJ2-2	TRBD1	CASSTDRGNTGELFF	TGTGCCAGCTCAACGGACAGGGGGAACACCGGGGAGCTGTTTTTT
NA	TRBV7-9	TRBJ1-6	TRBD1	CASSLAGQGMHNSPLHF	TGTGCCAGCAGCTTAGCGGGACAGGGAATGCATAATTCACCCCTCCACTTT
NA	TRBV28	TRBJ1-1	TRBD1	CASRTRDRANTEAFF	TGTGCCAGCAGGACCCGGGACAGGGCCAACACTGAAGCTTTCTTT
NA	TRBV6-5	TRBJ2-5	NA	CASSYGRGAETQYF	TGTGCCAGCAGTTACGGCCGGGGTGCGGAGACCCAGTACTTC
few	TRBV29-1	TRBJ2-7	NA	CSVLLGDTYEQYF	TGCAGCGTTCTCCTAGGGGATACCTACGAGCAGTACTTC
NA	TRBV6-6	TRBJ2-7	TRBD2	CASRLLSSGGLNEQYF	TGTGCCAGCCGACTATTGTCTAGCGGGGGGTTAAACGAGCAGTACTTC
NA	TRBV19	TRBJ1-1	TRBD1	CASSITGANTEAFF	TGTGCCAGTAGTATCACAGGGGCGAACACTGAAGCTTTCTTT
NA	TRBV6-1	TRBJ2-4	TRBD1	CASSGGQLAKNIQYF	TGTGCCAGCAGTGGGGGACAGCTAGCCAAAAACATTCAGTACTTC
NA	TRBV4-1	TRBJ1-1	NA	CASSQVMMNTEAFF	TGCGCCAGCAGCCAAGTAATGATGAACACTGAAGCTTTCTTT
NA	TRBV5-6	TRBJ1-1	NA	CASSLALGRVRTEAFF	TGTGCCAGCAGCTTGGCCCTGGGCAGGGTGAGGACTGAAGCTTTCTTT
NA	TRBV19	TRBJ2-7	NA	CASSVSSYSYEQYF	TGTGCCAGTAGTGTCAGCTCTTACTCCTACGAGCAGTACTTC
NA	TRBV4-3	TRBJ1-2	TRBD1	CASSPHRGQQGNYGYTF	TGCGCCAGCAGCCCTCACAGGGGGCAACAGGGAAACTATGGCTACACCTTC
NA	TRBV7-9	TRBJ2-1	NA	CASSSSGPGDNEQFF	TGTGCCAGCAGCTCAAGCGGGCCCGGAGACAATGAGCAGTTCTTC
NA	TRBV5-8	TRBJ1-1	NA	CASSPLRITEAFF	TGTGCCAGCAGCCCCCTCCGTATCACTGAAGCTTTCTTT
NA	TRBV5-6	TRBJ1-2	NA	CASSLEVNYGYTF	TGTGCCAGCAGCTTAGAAGTAAACTATGGCTACACCTTC
NA	TRBV4-2	TRBJ2-5	TRBD2	CASSQGKLAGEGETQYF	TGTGCCAGCAGCCAAGGGAAGCTAGCGGGGGAGGGGGAGACCCAGTACTTC
once	TRBV28	TRBJ2-7	TRBD2	CASTPGGFPDEQYF	TGTGCCAGCACCCCGGGAGGGTTTCCAGACGAGCAGTACTTC
few	TRBV28	TRBJ2-1	TRBD2	CASSREIAGGLTYNEQFF	TGTGCCAGCAGCAGAGAGATAGCGGGGGGGCTCACCTACAATGAGCAGTTCTTC
NA	TRBV28	TRBJ1-2	TRBD1	CASSLGEQGAYYGYTF	TGTGCCAGCAGTTTAGGGGAACAGGGGGCCTACTATGGCTACACCTTC
NA	TRBV5-6	TRBJ1-2	TRBD1	CASSLGQGHYGYTF	TGTGCCAGCAGCCTGGGACAGGGACACTATGGCTACACCTTC
NA	TRBV7-9	TRBJ1-4	NA	CASSFSDGNEKLFF	TGTGCCAGCAGCTTCTCGGACGGAAATGAAAAACTGTTTTTT
NA	TRBV18	TRBJ1-4	TRBD1	CASSPPGTVNEKLFF	TGTGCCAGCTCACCTCCCGGGACAGTTAATGAAAAACTGTTTTTT
NA	TRBV9	TRBJ2-1	TRBD2	CASSAGTSGGPGNEQFF	TGTGCCAGCAGCGCAGGGACTAGCGGGGGGCCGGGGAATGAGCAGTTCTTC
NA	TRBV25-1	TRBJ2-2	TRBD2	CASTRGLANTGELFF	TGTGCCAGCACCAGAGGACTAGCGAACACCGGGGAGCTGTTTTTT
NA	TRBV4-1	TRBJ1-5	NA	CASSPRDTNQPQHF	TGCGCCAGCAGCCCCCGGGACACAAATCAGCCCCAGCATTTT
NA	TRBV28	TRBJ1-2	NA	CASSLTVANYGYTF	TGTGCCAGCAGTTTAACAGTAGCTAACTATGGCTACACCTTC
NA	TRBV29-1	TRBJ2-3	NA	CSVSEGTDTQYF	TGCAGCGTTTCTGAGGGCACAGATACGCAGTATTTT
NA	TRBV7-8	TRBJ2-1	TRBD1	CASSLNFMGDRDNEQFF	TGTGCCAGCAGTCTTAACTTTATGGGGGACAGAGACAATGAGCAGTTCTTC
NA	TRBV9	TRBJ2-7	TRBD1	CASTPGGQGLEQYF	TGTGCCAGCACTCCGGGCGGACAGGGGCTCGAGCAGTACTTC
NA	TRBV7-9	TRBJ2-5	TRBD2	CASSFLAGVGETQYF	TGTGCCAGCAGCTTTCTAGCGGGAGTAGGGGAGACCCAGTACTTC
NA	TRBV19	TRBJ2-3	TRBD1	CASSIGGGRATQYF	TGTGCCAGTAGTATAGGAGGGGGCCGGGCTACGCAGTATTTT
NA	TRBV19	TRBJ1-3	NA	CASSRRGETPGNTIYF	TGTGCCAGTAGCCGCCGGGGGGAGACCCCTGGAAACACCATATATTTT
NA	TRBV10-3	TRBJ1-2	NA	CAISVGKIIGGGDGGYTF	TGTGCCATCAGTGTGGGGAAAATAATCGGGGGCGGAGATGGTGGCTACACCTTC
NA	TRBV30	TRBJ1-6	TRBD1	CAWTQGASSPLHF	TGTGCCTGGACTCAGGGGGCGAGTTCACCCCTCCACTTT
few	TRBV7-9	TRBJ2-2	NA	CASSSPSPGELFF	TGTGCCAGCAGCTCTCCTAGCCCCGGGGAGCTGTTTTTT
NA	TRBV6-1	TRBJ2-6	NA	CASSEPGFSYSGANVLTF	TGTGCCAGCAGTGAACCCGGGTTTAGTTACTCTGGGGCCAACGTCCTGACTTTC
NA	TRBV27	TRBJ2-3	TRBD2	CASTPLGTSGVTDTQYF	TGTGCCAGCACCCCCCTCGGGACTAGCGGGGTCACAGATACGCAGTATTTT
NA	TRBV30	TRBJ2-5	NA	CACRGPGQETQYF	TGTGCCTGCCGAGGGCCAGGGCAAGAGACCCAGTACTTC
NA	TRBV12-5	TRBJ2-3	NA	CASGTGDSSTDTQYF	TGTGCTAGTGGTACCGGGGACTCTTCCACAGATACGCAGTATTTT
NA	TRBV5-1	TRBJ1-3	NA	CASSLAPQTGNTIYF	TGCGCCAGCAGCTTGGCCCCACAGACAGGAAACACCATATATTTT
NA	TRBV15	TRBJ2-7	TRBD1	CATSRDRGRRMFYEQYF	TGTGCCACCAGTAGGGACAGGGGGCGGAGAATGTTTTACGAGCAGTACTTC
few	TRBV7-3	TRBJ1-6	NA	CASSPGTENSPLHF	TGTGCCAGCAGCCCAGGGACGGAGAATTCACCCCTCCACTTT